These 3 T cell receptor beta chains were all obtained from the same sample, sequenced in a study of beta chain features in type 1 diabetes. Study-level points and caveats: TCRB CDR3 length was moderately but significantly reduced in all four CD4+ subsets of Type 1 diabetes patients.

For these receptors, no antigen is known. The study reverse transcribed the entire isolated RNA, so it sequenced expressed TCRB transcripts. TCRdb's copy holds only in-frame clones and misses some; the assay was immunoSEQ multiplex PCR. Of more than 300,000 clones in the sample, approximately 9.9% were seen once. The sample taken for sequencing was central memory CD4+ T cells from blood. The receptors shown here come from a man in his thirties or forties with type 1 diabetes.

This clone has a handful of counts. The rearrangement uses TRBV7-2 and TRBJ2-1; possibly TRBD2 for D (6 bases). The V gene's germline CDR1 is SGHTA and CDR2 FQGNSA. V lost 3 bases, J lost 15 bases, and 21 bases lay in between. This CDR3 region has 14 residues. The CDR3 protein is CASSFDGVAGYVFF. In DNA form, the CDR3 reads TGTGCCAGCAGCTTTGATGGGGTCGCGGGGTACGTGTTCTTC.

There are a few counts of this clone. The sample has other DNA sequences that encode this CDR3 too. The rearrangement uses TRBV4-3 and TRBJ1-6; 7 nucleotides line up with TRBD1. Germline V gene lookup returns CDR1 LGHNA and CDR2 YSLEER. V trimming: 0 bases; J trimming: 8 bases; junction bases outside the gene matches: 4. The CDR3 covers 15 residues. CDR3 sequence reads: CASSQESRGDSPLHF. CDR3 sequence (DNA): TGCGCCAGCAGCCAAGAGTCCAGGGGGGATTCACCCCTCCACTTT.

This clone was detected a few times. The sample holds other DNA sequences that translate to the same CDR3. This chain links TRBV27 with TRBJ2-7; 7 bases map to TRBD1. This CDR3 has 15 residues. Germline V CDR1 and CDR2: MNHEY, SMNVEV (reference sequence). The V gene end was trimmed by 0 bases and the J gene end by 2 bases; junction bases not matched to a gene: 4. This CDR3 is CASSLSGTDPYEQYF. CDR3 bases: TGTGCCAGCAGTTTATCTGGGACAGATCCCTACGAGCAGTACTTC.